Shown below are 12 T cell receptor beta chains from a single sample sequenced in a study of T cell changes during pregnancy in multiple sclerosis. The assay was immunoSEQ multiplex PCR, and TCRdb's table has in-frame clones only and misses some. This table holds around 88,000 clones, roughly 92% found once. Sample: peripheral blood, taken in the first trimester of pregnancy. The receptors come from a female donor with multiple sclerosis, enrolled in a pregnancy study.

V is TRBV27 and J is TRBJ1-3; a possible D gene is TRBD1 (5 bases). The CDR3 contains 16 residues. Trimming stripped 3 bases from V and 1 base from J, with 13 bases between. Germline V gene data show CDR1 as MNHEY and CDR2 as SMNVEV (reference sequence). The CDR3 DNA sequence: TGTGCCAGCAGTTTTTCGGGGCGGGGGTCTGGAAACACCATATATTTT. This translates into CASSFSGRGSGNTIYF.

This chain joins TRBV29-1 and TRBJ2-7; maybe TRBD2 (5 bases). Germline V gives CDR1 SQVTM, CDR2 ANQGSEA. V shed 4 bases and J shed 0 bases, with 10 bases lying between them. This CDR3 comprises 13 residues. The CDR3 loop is CSVVIASSYEQYF. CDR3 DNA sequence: TGCAGCGTTGTAATAGCGAGCTCCTACGAGCAGTACTTC.

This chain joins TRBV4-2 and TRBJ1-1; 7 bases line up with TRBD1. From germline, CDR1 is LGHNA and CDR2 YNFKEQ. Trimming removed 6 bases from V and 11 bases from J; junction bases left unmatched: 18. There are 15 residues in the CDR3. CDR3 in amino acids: CASRGGNRGRLGAFF. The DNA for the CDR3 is TGTGCCAGCAGGGGGGGCAACAGGGGTCGGTTGGGGGCTTTCTTT.

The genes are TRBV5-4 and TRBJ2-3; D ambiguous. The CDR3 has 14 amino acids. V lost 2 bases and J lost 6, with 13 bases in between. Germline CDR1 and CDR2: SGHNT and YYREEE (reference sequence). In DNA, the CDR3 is TGTGCCAGCAGCTTAGTTCCGAACTGGGATACGCAGTATTTT. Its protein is CASSLVPNWDTQYF.

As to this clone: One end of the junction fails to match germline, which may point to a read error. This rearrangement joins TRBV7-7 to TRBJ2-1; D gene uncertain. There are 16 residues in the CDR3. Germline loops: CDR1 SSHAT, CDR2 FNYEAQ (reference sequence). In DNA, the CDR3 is TGTGCTAGCAGCGACTTGCCCGTGGACTCCTACAATGAGCAGTTCTTC. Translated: CASSDLPVDSYNEQFF.

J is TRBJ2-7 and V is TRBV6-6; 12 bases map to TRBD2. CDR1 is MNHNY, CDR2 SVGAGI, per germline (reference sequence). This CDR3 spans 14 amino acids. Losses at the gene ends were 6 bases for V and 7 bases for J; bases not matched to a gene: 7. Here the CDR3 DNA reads TGTGCCAGCAGCTCCCTAGCGGGAGGGCGGGAGCAGTACTTC. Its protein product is CASSSLAGGREQYF.

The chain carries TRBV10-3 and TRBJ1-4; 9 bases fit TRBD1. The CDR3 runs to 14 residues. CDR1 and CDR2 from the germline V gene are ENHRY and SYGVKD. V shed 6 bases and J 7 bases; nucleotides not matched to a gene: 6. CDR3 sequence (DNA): TGTGCCATCAGGGACGGACAGGGGTCTGAAAAACTGTTTTTT. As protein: CAIRDGQGSEKLFF.

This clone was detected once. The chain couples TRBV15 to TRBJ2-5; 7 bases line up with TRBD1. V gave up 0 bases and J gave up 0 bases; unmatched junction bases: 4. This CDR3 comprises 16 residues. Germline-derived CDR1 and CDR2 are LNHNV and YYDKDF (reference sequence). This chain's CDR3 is CATSRETGVYQETQYF. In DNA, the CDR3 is TGTGCCACCAGCAGAGAAACAGGGGTTTACCAAGAGACCCAGTACTTC.

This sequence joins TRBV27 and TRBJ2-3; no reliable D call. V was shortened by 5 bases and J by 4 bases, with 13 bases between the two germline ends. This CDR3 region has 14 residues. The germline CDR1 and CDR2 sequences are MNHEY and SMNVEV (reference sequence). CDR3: CASSLIQSPDTQYF. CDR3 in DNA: TGTGCCAGCAGTCTAATACAGAGTCCAGATACGCAGTATTTT.

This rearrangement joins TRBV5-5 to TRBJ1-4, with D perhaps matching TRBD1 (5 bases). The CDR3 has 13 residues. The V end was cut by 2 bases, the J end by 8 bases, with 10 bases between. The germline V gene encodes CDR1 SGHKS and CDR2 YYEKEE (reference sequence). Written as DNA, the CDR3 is TGTGCCAGCAGCTTAATAAGGGGAGAAAAACTGTTTTTT. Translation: CASSLIRGEKLFF.

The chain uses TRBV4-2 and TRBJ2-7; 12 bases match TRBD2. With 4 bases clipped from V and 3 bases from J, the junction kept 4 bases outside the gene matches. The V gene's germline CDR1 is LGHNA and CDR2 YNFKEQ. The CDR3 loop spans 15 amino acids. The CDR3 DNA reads TGTGCCAGCAGCCCGGGGACTAGCGGGTACTACGAGCAGTACTTC. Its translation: CASSPGTSGYYEQYF.

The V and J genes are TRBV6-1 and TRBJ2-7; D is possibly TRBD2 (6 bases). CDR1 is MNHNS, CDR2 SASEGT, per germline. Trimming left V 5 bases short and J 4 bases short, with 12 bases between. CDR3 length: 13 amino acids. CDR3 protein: CASSSTSNYEQYF. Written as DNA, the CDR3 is TGTGCCAGCAGTTCAACTAGCAATTACGAGCAGTACTTC.